The T cell receptor beta chain under discussion was sequenced for a study of shared clonotypes between healthy human individuals. Study findings and constraints: The study drew on few donors, limiting represented genetic and exposure-history diversity. Non-shared clonotypes showed lower generation probabilities than clonotypes common to all four donors.

Remarks on this clone: The antigen remains unidentified.

This CDR3 contains 14 residues. Germline V gene sequence: CDR1 MDHEN, CDR2 SYDVKM. The ends were cut back, 6 bases at V and 0 bases at J, with 12 bases in the middle. The donors, healthy adults who were HIV-negative, had experienced no recent acute infections or vaccinations. The assay was immunoSEQ multiplex PCR, and TCRdb's table has in-frame clones only and misses some. The data show about 1.4 million clones, over 95% seen once. The sequenced sample was naive CD4+ T cells sorted from blood. Specified subset: CD45RA+ positively selected. This TCR derives from a man aged 25 to 40 in good health. The rearrangement joins TRBV28 to TRBJ2-7; TRBD1 is a possible D gene (6 bases). This chain's CDR3 is CASSRQVTSYEQYF. In DNA, the CDR3 is TGTGCCAGCAGCAGACAGGTTACCTCCTACGAGCAGTACTTC.